Sequencing of this T cell receptor (beta chain) was carried out in a study of blood T cell repertoires in COVID-19. CDR1 and CDR2 from the germline V gene are KGHSH and LQKENI. This CDR3 has 14 residues. J gave up 1 base and V 4 bases, and 2 bases lay outside the gene matches. Generated by immunoSEQ multiplex PCR, the TCRdb table keeps only in-frame clones and is missing some. The table records 250,000 or so clones, 80% to 95% of them present only once. The material sequenced was PBMCs or T cells enriched from blood (not recorded which). The chain couples TRBV18 to TRBJ1-1; 8 bases fit TRBD1. This receptor was taken from a man aged 35 to 55 who had been exposed to COVID-19. The CDR3 coding sequence is TGTGCCAGCTCACGGGACAGGACGAACACTGAAGCTTTCTTT. It translates to CASSRDRTNTEAFF.